This T cell receptor (beta chain) was identified in a study of blood T cell repertoires in COVID-19. On the study more broadly: Material from acute and convalescent COVID-19 was sourced from the United States, Italy and Spain.

This CDR3 is 14 amino acids long. V gave up 4 bases and J gave up 4 bases; unmatched junction bases: 4. Germline values: CDR1 SGHNT, CDR2 YYREEE (reference sequence). Measured with immunoSEQ multiplex PCR; TCRdb has only the in-frame clones, and not every one. This table holds tens of thousands of clones, 78% found once. The sample consisted of peripheral blood. This TCR came from a human donor in a cohort sampled during active COVID-19. V is TRBV5-4 and J is TRBJ2-7; 11 nucleotides line up with TRBD1. The CDR3 DNA reads TGTGCCAGCAGCCCCGGGACAGGGGGTTACGAGCAGTACTTC. Translating it yields CASSPGTGGYEQYF.